Shown below are 9 T cell receptor beta chains from a single sample sequenced in a study of CD8+CD57+ T cells in acquired aplastic anemia. For sequencing, patients were chosen who had shown expansion of CD8+CD57+ cells by flow cytometry. Genomic DNA, the template, was used for profiling of the TCR beta VDJ and CDR3. TCRdb itself ran the reads through MiXCR, one entry per CDR3 protein. The data hold 150,000 to 200,000 distinct CDR3 sequences, with 48% observed a single time. What was sequenced was sorted CD4+, CD8+, or CD8+CD57+ T cells (not recorded which) from PBMCs. Receptors were obtained from a human donor with aplastic anemia.

This clonotype has just a few counts. The chain has TRBV3-1 and TRBJ2-7, with D perhaps matching TRBD2 (5 bases). The germline gives CDR1 LGHDT, CDR2 YNNKEL (reference sequence). The CDR3 is 16 residues long. The V and J ends lost 7 bases and 2 bases respectively, with 21 bases between them. CDR3 amino acids: CASTPFKGDPPYEQYF. The CDR3 DNA reads TGTGCCAGCACCCCATTCAAGGGAGATCCCCCCTACGAGCAGTACTTC.

This clonotype was recorded at least ten times. Here the CDR3 DNA reads TGTGCCAGCAGCTTAGCAGGTAAAGCCTACGAGCAGTACTTC. This translates into CASSLAGKAYEQYF. The chain is built from TRBV11-2 and TRBJ2-7; D is uncertain. V lost 1 base and J 2 bases, leaving 9 bases between the germline ends. This CDR3 has 14 amino acids. Germline V gene lookup returns CDR1 SGHAT and CDR2 FQNNGV. Complete variable domain (other parts from reference TRBV11-2 and TRBJ2-7): EAGVAQSPRYKIIEKRQSVAFWCNPISGHATLYWYQQILGQGPKLLIQFQNNGVVDDSQLPKDRFSAERLKGVDSTLKIQPAKLEDSAVYLCASSLAGKAYEQYFGPGTRLTVT.

This clonotype was seen at least ten times. This sequence joins TRBV7-9 and TRBJ2-7; D remains ambiguous. Between the trimmed V and J ends, which lost 1 base and 5 bases, there was a span of 12 bases. The CDR3 sequence is 14 residues long. The germline V gene encodes CDR1 SEHNR and CDR2 FQNEAQ (reference sequence). DNA of the CDR3: TGTGCCAGCAGCTTAGGTGGGAATGCAAACGAGCAGTACTTC. Translating gives CASSLGGNANEQYF.

As concerns this clonotype: An end of the junction differs from the germline gene, which may be a read error. The rearrangement joins TRBV7-7 to TRBJ2-5; maybe TRBD1 (6 bases). The germline CDR1 and CDR2 sequences are SSHAT and FNYEAQ (reference sequence). This CDR3 comprises 13 residues. The CDR3 nucleotides read TGTGCTAGCAGCCAGGACAGAAAAGAGACCCAGTACTTC. Its protein is CASSQDRKETQYF.

The chain recombines TRBV25-1 with TRBJ2-2; D is possibly TRBD1 (6 bases). The CDR3 sequence is 16 residues long. The germline V and J ends were trimmed by 4 bases and 3 bases, with 15 bases remaining between them. Germline assignment: CDR1 MGHDK and CDR2 SYGVNS. The DNA for the CDR3 is TGTGCCAGCAGTGGGGGGACACGAAGCTACACCGGGGAGCTGTTTTTT. It translates to CASSGGTRSYTGELFF.

There are many counts of this clonotype. The chain uses TRBV10-3 and TRBJ1-2, with D perhaps matching TRBD1 (5 bases). Trimming pared 5 bases from V and 7 bases from J, leaving 20 bases between. The CDR3 covers 15 residues. Germline V gene sequence: CDR1 ENHRY, CDR2 SYGVKD. CDR3 loop: CAISFSGTLGSGYTF. CDR3 DNA sequence: TGTGCCATCAGTTTTTCCGGGACCCTAGGCTCTGGCTACACCTTC.

This clonotype was seen only a few times. The chain is built from TRBV15 and TRBJ2-3, with D perhaps matching TRBD2 (6 bases). The CDR3 loop spans 16 amino acids. Trimming removed 3 bases from V and 5 bases from J, with 18 bases in between. CDR1 is LNHNV, CDR2 YYDKDF, per germline (reference sequence). CDR3 protein: CATSSYLGGAGDTQYF. The DNA of the CDR3 is TGTGCCACCAGCAGCTACTTAGGAGGGGCTGGAGATACGCAGTATTTT.

CDR3 amino acids: CASTRDGGRTDTQYF. As DNA, the CDR3 is TGTGCCAGCACCCGGGACGGAGGCCGCACAGATACGCAGTATTTT. This rearrangement joins TRBV25-1 to TRBJ2-3; D is tentatively TRBD1 or TRBD2 (5 bases each). The V and J ends lost 7 bases and 1 base respectively, with 15 bases between them. The CDR3 contains 15 residues. Germline assignment: CDR1 MGHDK and CDR2 SYGVNS.

In its sample, this clonotype was seen many times. The chain employs TRBV12-3 or TRBV12-4 and TRBJ2-1; 9 bases are shared with TRBD2. Trimming removed 7 bases from V and 4 bases from J; junction bases left unmatched: 8. The CDR3 totals 15 residues. The chain's CDR3 is CASTRGLAGYNEQFF. DNA for the CDR3: TGTGCCAGCACCCGGGGACTAGCAGGTTACAATGAGCAGTTCTTC.